This T cell receptor (beta chain) was profiled in a study of control samples from healthy donors and cancer patients. V shed 5 bases, J shed 8 bases, and the junction held 5 bases outside the gene matches. CDR3 length equals 13 residues. Looked up from germline, CDR1 is SGDLS and CDR2 is YYNGEE. The repertoire was sequenced with immunoSEQ multiplex PCR; TCRdb's copy has only in-frame clones and lacks some. The sample carries tens of thousands of clones, around 84% recorded once. This receptor was identified in a man between 50 and 59 years old in good health. The chain combines TRBV9 with TRBJ2-1; 9 nucleotides agree with TRBD2. Input material: blood. CDR3: CASRLAGDYEQFF. The CDR3, as DNA: TGTGCCAGCAGATTAGCGGGAGACTATGAGCAGTTCTTC.